The rows below give T cell receptor beta chains drawn from one sample of a study of shared clonotypes between healthy human individuals. The protocol was immunoSEQ multiplex PCR, while the TCRdb copy is restricted to in-frame clones and leaves out a portion. This sample yields 2 million or so clones, of which about 95% are seen a single time; 0.13% belongs to the top ten. The sample was naive CD4+ T cells sorted from blood. Source of these receptors: a man aged 18 to 30 in good health. The CDR3 runs from the conserved cysteine through the conserved F or W. A D gene is named only where the DNA matches it firmly. Some rows have no size entry. The others give once, few or many, or a class for an expanded clone.

-	TRBV6-6	-	TRBJ2-7	CASSYVIYEQYF	TGTGCCAGCAGTTACGTTATCTACGAGCAGTACTTC
-	TRBV19	-	TRBJ2-2	CASSIAGAGELFF	TGTGCCAGTAGTATAGCCGGCGCCGGGGAGCTGTTTTTT
-	TRBV5-1	-	TRBJ2-3	CASGSPASDTQYF	TGCGCCAGCGGATCTCCGGCAAGTGATACGCAGTATTTT
-	TRBV5-6	-	TRBJ1-1	CASSLWGANTEAFF	TGTGCCAGCAGCTTGTGGGGGGCGAACACTGAAGCTTTCTTT
-	TRBV30	-	TRBJ1-4	CAWSYRQLRGKLFF	TGTGCGTGGAGTTATCGACAACTCCGAGGAAAACTGTTTTTT
-	TRBV5-1	TRBD2	TRBJ2-3	CASSSPGLATDTQYF	TGCGCCAGCAGCTCCCCGGGACTAGCGACAGATACGCAGTATTTT
-	TRBV29-1	-	TRBJ2-2	CSVGAGNTGELFF	TGCAGCGTTGGGGCAGGGAACACCGGGGAGCTGTTTTTT
-	TRBV4-1	TRBD1	TRBJ2-5	CASSQDELSGGRETQYF	TGCGCCAGCAGCCAAGACGAACTATCAGGGGGTCGGGAGACCCAGTACTTC
-	TRBV6-5	-	TRBJ2-6	CAKPRTEGANVLTF	TGTGCCAAGCCACGGACGGAGGGCGCCAACGTCCTGACTTTC
once	TRBV5-1	-	TRBJ1-3	CASSLALESSGNTIYF	TGCGCCAGCAGCTTGGCCTTGGAGAGCTCTGGAAACACCATATATTTT
-	TRBV5-1	-	TRBJ1-3	CASSLDREGGNTIYF	TGCGCCAGCAGCTTGGACAGGGAGGGAGGAAACACCATATATTTT
-	TRBV29-1	-	TRBJ1-5	CSVEEGGGQPQHF	TGCAGCGTTGAAGAGGGGGGGGGTCAGCCCCAGCATTTT
-	TRBV5-6	-	TRBJ1-6	CASSLFWAGSNSPLHF	TGTGCCAGCAGCTTGTTTTGGGCAGGCAGCAATTCACCCCTCCACTTT
-	TRBV11-3	-	TRBJ1-4	CASSLESGEKLFF	TGTGCCAGCAGCTTAGAGTCGGGGGAGAAACTGTTTTTT
-	TRBV18	-	TRBJ2-7	CASSPPAGSYEQYF	TGTGCCAGCTCACCACCGGCAGGCTCCTACGAGCAGTACTTC
-	TRBV4-3	-	TRBJ2-6	CASSQAGYSGANVLTF	TGCGCCAGCAGCCAAGCAGGCTACTCTGGGGCCAACGTCCTGACTTTC
-	TRBV7-2	-	TRBJ2-7	CASSPAEGPYEQYF	TGTGCCAGCAGCCCTGCGGAGGGTCCCTACGAGCAGTACTTC
-	TRBV6-6	-	TRBJ2-2	CASSYSGGTNTGELFF	TGTGCCAGCAGTTACTCAGGCGGGACAAACACCGGGGAGCTGTTTTTT
-	TRBV5-1	-	TRBJ2-3	CASRAERMSTDTQYF	TGCGCCAGCAGGGCGGAGCGGATGAGCACAGATACGCAGTATTTT
-	TRBV11-2	TRBD1	TRBJ1-1	CASSTLGQGNTEAFF	TGTGCCAGCAGCACCTTGGGACAGGGGAACACTGAAGCTTTCTTT
-	TRBV30	TRBD1	TRBJ1-5	CAWTDRDDQPQHF	TGTGCCTGGACGGACAGGGATGATCAGCCCCAGCATTTT
-	TRBV11-2	-	TRBJ2-3	CASSITGTGPDTQYF	TGTGCCAGCAGCATAACCGGGACTGGGCCAGATACGCAGTATTTT
-	TRBV10-3	-	TRBJ2-5	CAISHDGIMEETQYF	TGTGCCATCAGCCACGACGGGATCATGGAAGAGACCCAGTACTTC
-	TRBV19	TRBD2	TRBJ2-1	CASSRTSGIFEQFF	TGTGCCAGTAGTAGGACTAGCGGGATTTTTGAGCAGTTCTTC
-	TRBV7-3	-	TRBJ1-1	CASSLGGKNTEAFF	TGTGCCAGCAGCTTAGGAGGCAAGAACACTGAAGCTTTCTTT
-	TRBV7-9	-	TRBJ1-3	CASTPREEVSGNTIYF	TGTGCCAGCACTCCACGGGAGGAAGTTTCCGGAAACACCATATATTTT
-	TRBV2	-	TRBJ2-7	CASSQSVSSYEQYF	TGTGCCAGCAGTCAGAGTGTAAGCTCCTACGAGCAGTACTTC
-	TRBV28	TRBD1	TRBJ1-6	CASSLIGTGVSPLHF	TGTGCCAGCAGTTTAATTGGGACAGGGGTTTCACCCCTCCACTTT
once	TRBV7-7	TRBD1	TRBJ2-7	CASSLDRGQEQYF	TGTGCTAGCAGCTTAGACAGGGGGCAAGAGCAGTACTTC
-	TRBV6-1	-	TRBJ2-4	CASSESLGRGAKNIQYF	TGTGCCAGCAGTGAAAGTTTAGGCAGAGGAGCCAAAAACATTCAGTACTTC
-	TRBV30	TRBD1	TRBJ2-3	CAWGTGSTDTQYF	TGTGCCTGGGGGACAGGGTCCACAGATACGCAGTATTTT
-	TRBV7-9	TRBD1	TRBJ1-4	CASSGGTGLEKLFF	TGTGCCAGCAGCGGGGGGACAGGGCTCGAAAAACTGTTTTTT
few	TRBV28	-	TRBJ2-1	CASSLGASDYNEQFF	TGTGCCAGCAGTTTAGGGGCGTCTGACTACAATGAGCAGTTCTTC
-	TRBV5-1	-	TRBJ2-1	CATASYNEQFF	TGCGCCACTGCCTCCTACAATGAGCAGTTCTTC
-	TRBV6-5	TRBD2	TRBJ2-1	CASSSPAGVKFF	TGTGCCAGCAGTTCCCCAGCGGGAGTGAAGTTCTTC
-	TRBV6-5	-	TRBJ2-3	CASTLSGTDTQYF	TGTGCCAGCACCCTCTCCGGCACAGATACGCAGTATTTT
-	TRBV19	TRBD1	TRBJ1-5	CASSTTGGRQPQHF	TGTGCCAGTAGTACTACAGGGGGCCGTCAGCCCCAGCATTTT
once	TRBV2	TRBD1	TRBJ1-4	CASRGGYRGQGEKLFF	TGTGCCAGCCGAGGCGGGTACAGGGGGCAAGGTGAAAAACTGTTTTTT
-	TRBV11-2	TRBD1	TRBJ2-4	CANSPGTGWIENIQYF	TGTGCCAACAGCCCCGGGACAGGGTGGATAGAAAACATTCAGTACTTC
-	TRBV6-1	-	TRBJ2-2	CASSSWTGELFF	TGTGCCAGCAGTTCCTGGACCGGGGAGCTGTTTTTT
-	TRBV7-9	-	TRBJ1-3	CASSLAAVPDSHSGNTIYF	TGTGCCAGCAGCTTAGCCGCGGTCCCCGACAGTCACTCTGGAAACACCATATATTTT
-	TRBV10-3	-	TRBJ1-3	CAISESNIGAARDGNTIYF	TGTGCCATCAGTGAGTCGAATATAGGTGCGGCCCGCGACGGAAACACCATATATTTT
-	TRBV5-1	TRBD2	TRBJ2-7	CASSRGTSGSDEQYF	TGCGCCAGCAGCCGCGGGACTAGCGGGAGCGACGAGCAGTACTTC
-	TRBV18	TRBD2	TRBJ2-5	CASSPLGGVLWTQYF	TGTGCCAGCTCCCCCCTCGGGGGGGTATTGTGGACCCAGTACTTC
-	TRBV11-2	-	TRBJ1-4	CASSPVGFLNEKLFF	TGTGCCAGCAGCCCCGTAGGCTTTCTTAATGAAAAACTGTTTTTT
-	TRBV9	-	TRBJ2-7	CASSGTPQGEQYF	TGTGCCAGCAGCGGGACCCCGCAAGGAGAGCAGTACTTC
-	TRBV7-9	-	TRBJ2-3	CASSLQTGRADTQYF	TGTGCCAGCAGCTTACAAACAGGGCGGGCAGATACGCAGTATTTT
-	TRBV6-5	-	TRBJ2-3	CASSSQGSSRTDTQYF	TGTGCCAGCAGTTCTCAGGGGTCCTCTCGCACAGATACGCAGTATTTT